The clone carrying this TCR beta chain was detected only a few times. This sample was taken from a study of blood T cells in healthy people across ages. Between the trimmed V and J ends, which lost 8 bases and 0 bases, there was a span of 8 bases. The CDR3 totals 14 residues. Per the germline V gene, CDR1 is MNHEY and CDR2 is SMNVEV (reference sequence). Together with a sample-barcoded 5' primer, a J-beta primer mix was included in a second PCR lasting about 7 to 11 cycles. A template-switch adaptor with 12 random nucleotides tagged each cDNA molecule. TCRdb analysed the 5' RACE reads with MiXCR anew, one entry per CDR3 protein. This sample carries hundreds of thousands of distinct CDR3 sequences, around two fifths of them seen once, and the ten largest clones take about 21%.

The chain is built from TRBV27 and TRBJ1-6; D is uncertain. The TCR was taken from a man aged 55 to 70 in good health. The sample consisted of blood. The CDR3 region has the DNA TGTGCCAGCGGCGGTGGCTCCTATAATTCACCCCTCCACTTT. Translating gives CASGGGSYNSPLHF.